These 18 T cell receptor beta chains share one sample of origin, sequenced in a study of T cells after yellow fever vaccination. TCRdb processed the 5' RACE reads anew with MiXCR; each CDR3 protein has one entry. This sample carries 620,000 or so distinct CDR3 sequences, more than 9% of them seen once, and the ten largest clones take more than 13%. The sample here was PBMCs, taken on the day of the yellow fever booster vaccination. These receptors all stem from a man aged 25 to 40 who received the YFV17D yellow fever vaccine.

The chain combines TRBV9 with TRBJ2-7, with 9 bases matching TRBD2. The CDR3 runs 15 residues. After removal of 0 bases from V and 5 bases from J, the junction contained 6 bases not matched to a gene. Per germline, CDR1 SGDLS and CDR2 YYNGEE. The CDR3: CASSVGNSGSHEQYF. The CDR3 DNA sequence: TGTGCCAGCAGCGTAGGGAATAGCGGGAGTCACGAGCAGTACTTC.

This clonotype was detected a few times. The rearrangement uses TRBV5-1 and TRBJ2-7; TRBD1 is a possible D gene (6 bases). Trimming took off 1 base at V and 5 bases at J, with 19 bases between the two ends. In germline, CDR1 is SGHRS, CDR2 YFSETQ. The CDR3 contains 16 residues. The CDR3 sequence is CASSLFWTAVNDEQYF. In DNA, the CDR3 is TGCGCCAGCAGCTTGTTCTGGACAGCTGTCAACGACGAGCAGTACTTC.

This clonotype appeared a few times. The chain has TRBV28 and TRBJ2-7, with 7 bases identical to TRBD1. Germline V gene data show CDR1 as MDHEN and CDR2 as SYDVKM. V trimming: 5 bases; J trimming: 2 bases; junction bases outside the gene matches: 6. The CDR3 length is 14 residues. In DNA, the CDR3 is TGTGCCAGCAGTACCGGGACAGAGCCCTACGAGCAGTACTTC. Translating it yields CASSTGTEPYEQYF.

The V gene is TRBV9, the J gene TRBJ2-1; 7 positions match TRBD2. Unmatched junction bases numbered 13, after V lost 1 base and J lost 9 bases. The CDR3 totals 16 residues. The germline CDR1 and CDR2 sequences are SGDLS and YYNGEE. CDR3 protein: CASSVMSSGITIEQFF. CDR3 DNA: TGTGCCAGCAGCGTAATGTCCAGCGGGATAACAATTGAGCAGTTCTTC. Full variable domain (outside the CDR3, taken from reference TRBV9 and TRBJ2-1): DSGVTQTPKHLITATGQRVTLRCSPRSGDLSVYWYQQSLDQGLQFLIQYYNGEERAKGNILERFSAQQFPDLHSELNLSSLELGDSALYFCASSVMSSGITIEQFFGPGTRLTVL.

Only a few counts were recorded for this clonotype. The chain joins TRBV6-1 to TRBJ1-2; D may be TRBD1 (5 bases). Germline assignment: CDR1 MNHNS and CDR2 SASEGT. V lost 6 bases, J lost 8 bases, and 22 bases lay in between. This CDR3 has 15 residues. As DNA, the CDR3 is TGTGCCAGCAGGGGTACAATGGACAAGGGGCACGGCTACACCTTC. This encodes CASRGTMDKGHGYTF.

This clonotype was detected ten times or more. Here the CDR3 reads CASSLFRGDNQPQHF. In DNA form, the CDR3 reads TGTGCCAGCAGCTTATTCAGAGGAGACAATCAGCCCCAGCATTTT. The chain carries TRBV7-2 and TRBJ1-5; the D is unclear. Germline CDR1 and CDR2: SGHTA and FQGNSA. Trimming removed 2 bases at V and 3 bases at J, with 11 bases between. This CDR3 spans 15 amino acids.

CDR3 sequence: CASSSLTGFYEQYF. As DNA, the CDR3 is TGCGCCAGCAGCTCCCTGACTGGCTTTTACGAGCAGTACTTC. The V call is TRBV5-1, the J call TRBJ2-7; no clear D. V was clipped by 3 bases and J by 4 bases, with 14 bases between them. Germline CDR1 SGHRS, CDR2 YFSETQ. This CDR3 region has 14 residues. Complete variable domain (other parts from reference TRBV5-1 and TRBJ2-7): KAGVTQTPRYLIKTRGQQVTLSCSPISGHRSVSWYQQTPGQGLQFLFEYFSETQRNKGNFPGRFSGRQFSNSRSEMNVSTLELGDSALYLCASSSLTGFYEQYFGPGTRLTVT.

The chain carries TRBV6-1 and TRBJ2-2; D call uncertain. Germline values: CDR1 MNHNS, CDR2 SASEGT. Trimming removed 4 bases at V and 0 bases at J, with 6 bases between. The CDR3 consists of 14 residues. CDR3 in amino acids: CASSGFANTGELFF. The CDR3 DNA reads as TGTGCCAGCAGTGGGTTCGCGAACACCGGGGAGCTGTTTTTT.

This clonotype has only a few counts. J is TRBJ1-2 and V is TRBV7-2; TRBD1 is a possible D gene (6 bases). Germline-derived CDR1 and CDR2 are SGHTA and FQGNSA. The CDR3 is 14 residues long. V shed 5 bases and J shed 2 bases, with 12 bases lying between them. The chain's CDR3 is CASSPGGQNYGYTF. Here the CDR3 DNA reads TGTGCCAGCAGCCCCGGGGGCCAAAACTATGGCTACACCTTC.

The genes are TRBV11-3 and TRBJ2-1; D gene unclear. Germline CDR1 is SGHNT and CDR2 is YENEEA. The CDR3 totals 13 residues. V lost 0 bases and J lost 9, with 9 bases in between. This CDR3 is CASSLDGRTEQFF. For the CDR3, the DNA is TGTGCCAGCAGCTTAGATGGGCGGACTGAGCAGTTCTTC.

V and J are TRBV28 and TRBJ1-1; D not certain. The germline V gene has CDR1 MDHEN and CDR2 SYDVKM. The CDR3 runs 14 residues. V lost 3 bases, J lost 9 bases, and 17 bases lay in between. The CDR3 nucleotides read TGTGCCAGCAGTTTCGATTTACAAACACTGAAAGCTTTCTTT. Translated, it gives CASSFDLQTLKAFF.

In its sample, this clonotype was seen a few times. This sequence joins TRBV29-1 and TRBJ1-1; no clear D gene. Germline V gene data show CDR1 as SQVTM and CDR2 as ANQGSEA. Trimming took off 4 bases at V and 6 bases at J, with 15 bases between the two ends. The CDR3 sequence is 13 residues long. CDR3 amino acids: CSVVFTMGSEAFF. The CDR3 coding sequence is TGCAGCGTTGTTTTTACGATGGGGTCTGAAGCTTTCTTT.

Concerning this clonotype itself: The conserved phenylalanine or tryptophan normally closing the CDR3 is absent here, so this likely arose from a read error. V usage is TRBV29-1 and J usage is TRBJ1-1; D is ambiguous. CDR3 size: 11 residues. The germline V gene encodes CDR1 SQVTM and CDR2 ANQGSEA. Trimming took off 8 bases at V and 6 bases at J, with 13 bases between the two ends. CDR3 sequence (DNA): TGCAGCACGGCGGGGTCGGCTGAAGCTTTCTGT. Protein sequence: CSTAGSAEAFC.

This clonotype was seen only a few times. This chain connects TRBV9 to TRBJ2-1; D not certain. Between the trimmed V and J ends, which lost 4 bases and 7 bases, there was a span of 9 bases. The CDR3 totals 12 residues. The germline gives CDR1 SGDLS, CDR2 YYNGEE. The CDR3 region is CASSSRANEQFF. DNA of the CDR3: TGTGCCAGCAGCTCAAGAGCGAATGAGCAGTTCTTC.

V gene TRBV20-1 combines with J gene TRBJ1-2; D might be TRBD1 (5 bases). With 3 bases removed from V and 8 bases from J, the gap between germline ends came to 25 bases. The V gene's germline CDR1 is DFQATT and CDR2 SNEGSKA (reference sequence). The CDR3 runs to 16 residues. The CDR3 nucleotides read TGCAGTGCTAGCCCGAGTCGGGGGTTTCTCATAACAGGCTACACCTTC. It is translated as CSASPSRGFLITGYTF.

The chain has TRBV9 and TRBJ1-1, with TRBD1 matching over 10 bases. The CDR3 is made up of 14 amino acids. From germline, CDR1 is SGDLS and CDR2 YYNGEE. V shed 7 bases and J 3 bases; nucleotides not matched to a gene: 6. The CDR3 DNA sequence: TGTGCCAGCGGGGGACAGGGGCGGGACACTGAAGCTTTCTTT. Amino acids: CASGGQGRDTEAFF.

This clonotype was counted at least ten times. This chain uses TRBV24-1 with TRBJ2-2; 7 nucleotides match TRBD1. CDR3 length equals 14 residues. V gave up 4 bases and J gave up 9 bases; unmatched junction bases: 7. Germline V gene lookup returns CDR1 KGHDR and CDR2 SFDVKD. CDR3 loop: CATSEATGVRELFF. In DNA, the CDR3 is TGTGCCACCAGTGAGGCCACAGGGGTCCGGGAGCTGTTTTTT.

The gene calls are TRBV6-5 and TRBJ2-2, with TRBD1 identical over 7 bases. Germline trimming cut 10 bases from V and 0 bases from J; bases unmatched to any gene: 14. Germline CDR1 reads MNHEY; CDR2 reads SVGAGI. The CDR3 runs 17 residues. The CDR3 is CATTLTGNFANTGELFF. CDR3 in DNA: TGTGCCACCACGTTGACAGGGAACTTCGCGAACACCGGGGAGCTGTTTTTT.